Sequencing of this T cell receptor (beta chain) was carried out in a study of blood T cell repertoires in COVID-19. On the study more broadly: COVID-19 samples from acute and convalescent phases originated in the United States, Italy and Spain. PBMCs, B-cell-depleted T cells, or T cells provided the cDNA or gDNA that made up the material.

The CDR3 has 14 residues. V shed 6 bases, J shed 5 bases, and the junction held 5 bases outside the gene matches. The germline V gene encodes CDR1 MNHEY and CDR2 SVGEGT. Enrolled during active infection, Seattle patients were then followed longitudinally. Source study methods: The assay estimated nucleated cells by amplifying reference gene primers. Libraries were prepared by immunoSEQ multiplex PCR; TCRdb keeps only in-frame clonotypes and omits some of them. Clone size and V and J calls were adopted from that table, with D and trimming inferred from the DNA. The table includes 150,000 to 160,000 clones, roughly 84% detected once.

The genes are TRBV6-2 or TRBV6-3 and TRBJ2-2, with TRBD1 matching 8 bases. Specimen: peripheral blood. This clonotype was sampled from a man aged 55 to 70 with COVID-19, enrolled during active disease. The CDR3 loop is CASSLQGVTGELFF. CDR3 sequence (DNA): TGTGCCAGCAGCCTACAGGGGGTTACCGGGGAGCTGTTTTTT.